This T cell receptor (beta chain) was sequenced for a study of shared clonotypes between healthy human individuals. TCRdb keeps only in-frame clones here, not all; method: immunoSEQ multiplex PCR. The sample gives some 2.3 million clones, about 92% of which show up once; 0.39% is in the top ten. The V gene lost 4 bases and the J gene lost 0 bases, with 8 bases spanning the gap. CDR1 and CDR2 from the germline V gene are SNHLY and FYNNEI. The CDR3 is 14 amino acids. The clonotype comes from a man aged 18-30 years in good health. Some clones in this sample may be carry-over from other donors' samples. The sample consisted of naive CD4+ T cells from PBMCs. Indicated subset: CD45RA+ positively selected. This sequence joins TRBV2 and TRBJ2-3; D gene uncertain. The CDR3 protein is CASSASYSTDTQYF. As DNA, the CDR3 is TGTGCCAGCAGTGCAAGTTATAGCACAGATACGCAGTATTTT.